The rows below give T cell receptor beta chains drawn from one sample of a study of blood T cells in healthy people across ages. TCRdb fed the 5' RACE reads into MiXCR, producing one record per CDR3 protein. The data show over 1,500,000 distinct CDR3 sequences, 40% to 55% seen once. The specimen was blood. All receptors come from a woman in her forties in good health. Both conserved end residues are part of each CDR3.

TRBJ1-6 TRBV5-5 CASSLFNSPLHF
TRBJ2-5 TRBV7-2 CASSLASSGKETQYF
TRBJ2-5 TRBV5-1 CASSLEGLGETQYF
TRBJ2-1 TRBV7-2 CASSSPGQGNEQFF
TRBJ1-2 TRBV13 CASSRSAFRGGKRGDSGYTF
TRBJ2-5 TRBV7-6 CASSLNGEISETQYF
TRBJ2-7 TRBV7-9 CASSLASGTPNPEQYF
TRBJ1-5 TRBV24-1 CATSERDRVWNQPQHF
TRBJ2-5 TRBV6-2/TRBV6-3 CASNGGGTGQETQYF
TRBJ1-1 TRBV15 CATSRAGPENTEAFF
TRBJ2-1 TRBV3-1 CASRSGGSWRDEQFF
TRBJ2-3 TRBV29-1 CSVPSSLVAQRSDTQYF